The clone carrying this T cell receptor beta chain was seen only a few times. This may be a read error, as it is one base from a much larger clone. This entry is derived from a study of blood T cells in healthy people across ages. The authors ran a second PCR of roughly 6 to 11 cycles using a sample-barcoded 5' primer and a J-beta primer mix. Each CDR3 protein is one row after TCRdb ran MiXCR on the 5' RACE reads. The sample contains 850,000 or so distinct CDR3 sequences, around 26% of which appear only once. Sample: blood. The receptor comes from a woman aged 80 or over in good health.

The CDR3, as DNA: TGTGCCAGCAGCAAAGATCGGGGCACAGATGCGCAGTATTTT. This gives the protein CASSKDRGTDAQYF. This rearrangement joins TRBV12-3 or TRBV12-4 to TRBJ2-3, with D perhaps being TRBD1 or TRBD2 (5 bases each). The CDR3 contains 14 residues.